These 30 T cell receptor beta chains share one sample of origin, sequenced in a study of monozygotic twins with inflammatory bowel disease. From its re-call of the 5' RACE reads, TCRdb lists each CDR3 protein once, without DNA. The sample data list about 93,000 distinct CDR3 sequences. Sequenced sample: blood. All receptors derive from a human donor with ulcerative colitis or Crohn's disease, or a healthy co-twin of an affected twin (not recorded which).

J is TRBJ2-2 and V is TRBV18; as DNA is missing, the TRBD2 call by TCRdb cannot be tested. The CDR3 contains 16 residues. Germline V gene lookup returns CDR1 KGHSH and CDR2 LQKENI. CDR3 sequence reads: CASSPRSGGDTGELFF.

This sequence joins TRBV6-1 and TRBJ2-1. Per the germline V gene, CDR1 is MNHNS and CDR2 is SASEGT. The CDR3 has 13 residues. CDR3 amino acids: CASSGSSDNEQFF.

The chain carries TRBV2 and TRBJ1-4; the D call of TRBD1 rests on TCRdb alone, since no DNA is present to check it. The V gene's germline CDR1 is SNHLY and CDR2 FYNNEI. This CDR3 spans 15 amino acids. The CDR3 loop reads CASGRTGATNEKLFF.

The V call is TRBV29-1, the J call TRBJ2-6; the TCRdb D gene call, TRBD1, has no DNA to confirm it. Per germline, CDR1 SQVTM and CDR2 ANQGSEA. CDR3 length: 16 residues. This CDR3 is CSVGTGVSTGANVLTF.

CDR3 region: CASRLGGDKTYEQYF. V usage is TRBV14 and J usage is TRBJ2-7; TCRdb's D call of TRBD2 is untestable without DNA. The length of the CDR3 is 15 residues. Per the germline V gene, CDR1 is SGHDN and CDR2 is FVKESK.

The rearrangement uses TRBV19 and TRBJ2-1; the D call of TRBD2 rests on TCRdb alone, since no DNA is present to check it. Germline V gene data show CDR1 as LNHDA and CDR2 as SQIVND (reference sequence). This CDR3 has 14 amino acids. CDR3 in amino acids: CASTKAGGVNEQFF.

The chain combines TRBV2 with TRBJ1-3. From germline, CDR1 is SNHLY and CDR2 FYNNEI. The CDR3 runs to 12 residues. CDR3 protein: CASSELGNTIYF.

This sequence joins TRBV7-2 and TRBJ2-2; without DNA, the TCRdb call of TRBD1 cannot be checked. CDR1 SGHTA and CDR2 FQGNSA come from the germline V gene. The CDR3 is 15 amino acids. The CDR3 sequence: CASSLGTGTTGELFF.

V usage is TRBV6-5 and J usage is TRBJ2-5. The CDR3 has 11 residues. Germline lookup yields CDR1 MNHEY and CDR2 SVGAGI. Here the CDR3 reads CASGYQETQYF.

The chain combines TRBV15 with TRBJ1-2; TCRdb names TRBD1, which stays unverified in the absence of DNA. Germline CDR1 LNHNV, CDR2 YYDKDF (reference sequence). This CDR3 has 15 amino acids. CDR3 sequence: CATSRAARDAYGYTF.

The J gene is TRBJ1-1, the V gene TRBV5-1; TCRdb's D call of TRBD1 is untestable without DNA. CDR1 is SGHRS, CDR2 YFSETQ, per germline. The CDR3 spans 14 residues. CDR3 residues: CASMRGQPNTEAFF.

The CDR3 region is CSPVNRGAANEQFF. V gene TRBV20-1 combines with J gene TRBJ2-1; there is no DNA to check the TCRdb D call of TRBD1. The CDR3 length is 14 residues. The germline V gene encodes CDR1 DFQATT and CDR2 SNEGSKA (reference sequence).

V gene TRBV20-1 combines with J gene TRBJ2-7; TCRdb lists TRBD1, though no DNA is available to test this call. CDR3 length: 12 amino acids. Germline V lookup: CDR1 DFQATT, CDR2 SNEGSKA (reference sequence). CDR3 protein: CSATNRGNEQYF.

This sequence joins TRBV12-3 or TRBV12-4 and TRBJ2-1; TCRdb calls TRBD2, which cannot be checked without DNA. The CDR3 covers 17 residues. The CDR3 here is CASSYTSRRIAHNEQFF.

The V and J genes are TRBV5-1 and TRBJ1-3; the D call from TCRdb, TRBD1, cannot be confirmed without DNA. The CDR3 totals 17 residues. From germline, CDR1 is SGHRS and CDR2 YFSETQ. CDR3 sequence reads: CASSLFPATDSGNTIYF.

The chain links TRBV5-1 to TRBJ2-7; TCRdb picks TRBD1, but there is no DNA to check that call. Germline CDR1 is SGHRS and CDR2 is YFSETQ. The CDR3 totals 16 residues. The CDR3 is CASSLSSGGTSYEQYF. Based on the CDR3 plus reference TRBV5-1 and TRBJ2-7, the full variable domain is KAGVTQTPRYLIKTRGQQVTLSCSPISGHRSVSWYQQTPGQGLQFLFEYFSETQRNKGNFPGRFSGRQFSNSRSEMNVSTLELGDSALYLCASSLSSGGTSYEQYFGPGTRLTVT.

The chain combines TRBV7-9 with TRBJ1-2; TCRdb calls TRBD1, which cannot be checked without DNA. The CDR3 sequence is 15 residues long. Germline V gives CDR1 SEHNR, CDR2 FQNEAQ (reference sequence). The CDR3 loop is CASSLAPDRENGYTF.

The V and J genes are TRBV20-1 and TRBJ1-2; TCRdb's assignment of TRBD1 cannot be checked, as there is no DNA. Germline CDR1 and CDR2: DFQATT and SNEGSKA (reference sequence). The CDR3 consists of 14 residues. The CDR3 protein is CRAQGTGYFNGYTF.

The V and J genes are TRBV12-3 or TRBV12-4 and TRBJ1-3; the D gene TCRdb calls, TRBD1, cannot be checked with no DNA. This CDR3 has 14 residues. CDR3 residues: CASSGGISGNTIYF.

The chain uses TRBV11-2 and TRBJ1-1; TCRdb picks TRBD1, but there is no DNA to check that call. Germline V gene data show CDR1 as SGHAT and CDR2 as FQNNGV. The CDR3 loop spans 14 amino acids. The CDR3 loop reads CASSLGVRGTEAFF.

J is TRBJ1-6 and V is TRBV4-2. The CDR3 spans 13 residues. CDR1 LGHNA and CDR2 YNFKEQ come from the germline V gene. The CDR3: CASSQGGGQPLHF.

The chain links TRBV18 to TRBJ1-1; TCRdb lists TRBD1, though no DNA is available to test this call. The CDR3 has 12 amino acids. The V gene's germline CDR1 is KGHSH and CDR2 LQKENI. CDR3 sequence reads: CASRDSNTEAFF.

V gene TRBV2 combines with J gene TRBJ1-2; as DNA is missing, the TRBD1 call by TCRdb cannot be tested. Germline CDR1 SNHLY, CDR2 FYNNEI. This CDR3 is built from 13 residues. CDR3 residues: CASSVAGVDGYTF.

J is TRBJ1-6 and V is TRBV19. The V gene's germline CDR1 is LNHDA and CDR2 SQIVND (reference sequence). There are 11 residues in the CDR3. The CDR3 loop is CASSRDSPLHF.

The chain is built from TRBV15 and TRBJ2-5. Germline CDR1 is LNHNV and CDR2 is YYDKDF (reference sequence). This CDR3 is built from 15 residues. CDR3 region: CATSLRSAGEETQYF.

The rearrangement joins TRBV20-1 to TRBJ2-1; TCRdb names TRBD1, which stays unverified in the absence of DNA. The CDR3 spans 15 residues. Germline assignment: CDR1 DFQATT and CDR2 SNEGSKA (reference sequence). CDR3: CSARGPGGVYNEQFF.

The rearrangement joins TRBV20-1 to TRBJ2-4. The CDR3 covers 19 residues. Germline V gene sequence: CDR1 DFQATT, CDR2 SNEGSKA (reference sequence). The CDR3 is CSARDSATSGSGAKNIQYF.

The V call is TRBV10-3, the J call TRBJ1-2; TCRdb's assignment of TRBD1 cannot be checked, as there is no DNA. CDR3 length: 13 amino acids. The V gene's germline CDR1 is ENHRY and CDR2 SYGVKD. CDR3 loop: CAITPTGLGGYTF.

The gene calls are TRBV7-9 and TRBJ1-2; as DNA is missing, the TRBD1 call by TCRdb cannot be tested. In germline, CDR1 is SEHNR, CDR2 FQNEAQ (reference sequence). This CDR3 region has 13 residues. The CDR3 is CASSSRTEYGYTF. The full variable domain, rest sourced from reference TRBV7-9 and TRBJ1-2, is DTGVSQNPRHKITKRGQNVTFRCDPISEHNRLYWYRQTLGQGPEFLTYFQNEAQLEKSRLLSDRFSAERPKGSFSTLEIQRTEQGDSAMYLCASSSRTEYGYTFGSGTRLTVV.

The chain recombines TRBV7-9 with TRBJ2-2. CDR3 length: 14 amino acids. Germline assignment: CDR1 SEHNR and CDR2 FQNEAQ (reference sequence). This chain's CDR3 is CASSIGANTGELFF.